The T cell receptor (beta chain) described here comes from a study of T cell responses to AZD1222 COVID-19 vaccine. General study findings and limits: Distributed over spike, vaccine-associated CD4 TCRs predominated at 160-218 and 743-854. Donors skewed white British and female; clonal diversity was possibly underestimated. With two AZD1222 doses given, Spike-specific TCR breadth and depth both rose.

The data were produced by immunoSEQ multiplex PCR, yet TCRdb's version contains in-frame clones alone and is incomplete. Among 75,000 to 95,000 clones, approximately 89% were seen once, and the ten largest hold roughly 2.8%. Trimming left V 1 base short and J 5 bases short, with 15 bases between. The germline gives CDR1 LNHNV, CDR2 YYDKDF (reference sequence). This CDR3 has 16 residues. Concerning this clone itself: No antigen is known for it.

This TCR derives from an adult in good health. The chain joins TRBV15 to TRBJ2-1, with D perhaps matching TRBD2 (6 bases). Sequences were derived from peripheral blood, sampled on day 0 of MenACWY control vaccination. CDR3 nucleotide sequence: TGTGCCACCAGCAGAGTAGGAGGGAGACTGGACAATGAGCAGTTCTTC. Protein product: CATSRVGGRLDNEQFF.